The 21 T cell receptor beta chains listed next were all sequenced from one sample in a study of regulatory T cells in long-lasting Graves disease. Arm-PCR of CDR3 regions and iRepertoire HTBI primers were the basis on which TCR beta libraries were built. TCRdb reprocessed the multiplex PCR reads with MiXCR, giving one entry per CDR3 protein. The sample includes approximately 540,000 distinct CDR3 sequences, around 12% of them seen just once. Time point described: newly diagnosed GD, antithyroid drugs for less than 3 months. The authors made the TCR library using RNA they extracted from PBMCs. This sample was also put to use in a study of T cells in Graves' hyperthyroidism and ophthalmopathy.

The input for sequencing was peripheral blood mononuclear cells (PBMCs), taken at new diagnosis, from a patient treated with antithyroid drugs. The receptor source for this set is a woman under 40 with Graves disease.

This clonotype has only a few counts. In DNA, the CDR3 is TGTGCCAGCTCACCGAGTTACAGGGACAATCAGCCCCAGCATTTT. Its translation: CASSPSYRDNQPQHF. The chain links TRBV18 to TRBJ1-5; weak D call: TRBD1 (6 bases). Trimming shortened V by 3 bases and J by 3 bases, and 12 bases separated the two germline ends. The germline CDR1 and CDR2 sequences are KGHSH and LQKENI. The CDR3 spans 15 residues.

The gene calls are TRBV4-2 and TRBJ2-7; D gene uncertain. Trimming cost V 3 bases and J 2 bases, with 8 bases left between them. The CDR3 contains 13 residues. Germline lookup yields CDR1 LGHNA and CDR2 YNFKEQ. The CDR3 loop reads CASSQDRPYEQYF. The CDR3 nucleotides are TGTGCCAGCAGCCAGGACCGGCCCTACGAGCAGTACTTC.

This clonotype was seen repeatedly, ten times or more. The CDR3, as DNA: TGTGCCAGCAGCTTAATGAGTTCTAGCGCTGGCGAGCAGTACTTC. It is translated as CASSLMSSSAGEQYF. This chain connects TRBV7-9 to TRBJ2-7, with TRBD2 as a possible D gene (6 bases). V lost 2 bases and J 6 bases, leaving 17 bases between the germline ends. This CDR3 has 15 residues. Per germline, CDR1 SEHNR and CDR2 FQNEAQ (reference sequence).

Many counts were recorded for this clonotype. The chain uses TRBV7-9 and TRBJ2-7; possible D gene TRBD1, 6 bases. V was cut by 5 bases and J by 4 bases, with 21 bases left in between. Germline V gives CDR1 SEHNR, CDR2 FQNEAQ (reference sequence). This CDR3 spans 16 amino acids. CDR3 sequence reads: CASSPAPNRARYEQYF. Written as DNA, the CDR3 is TGTGCCAGCAGCCCCGCCCCCAACAGGGCGCGGTACGAGCAGTACTTC.

This clonotype was seen many times. The V and J genes are TRBV28 and TRBJ2-5; D gene ambiguous. Trimming left V 3 bases short and J 2 bases short, with 10 bases between. This CDR3 contains 14 residues. The V gene's germline CDR1 is MDHEN and CDR2 SYDVKM. The CDR3 protein is CASSFAGKQETQYF. CDR3 DNA: TGTGCCAGCAGTTTTGCTGGAAAACAAGAGACCCAGTACTTC.

Concerning this clonotype: This likely comes from a read error, as the CDR3 has no conserved phenylalanine or tryptophan at its end. Because the CDR3's place on the DNA is in doubt, the DNA is left out and the CDR3 is given as listed by TCRdb. The chain is built from TRBV24-1 and TRBJ2-1; the table's D call, TRBD2, has no DNA check behind it. Per the germline V gene, CDR1 is KGHDR and CDR2 is SFDVKD. The CDR3 is made up of 14 amino acids, end residues included. CDR3 sequence reads: CATMWTSGSWAPRG.

This clonotype was found many times. CDR3 loop: CASSLELGQGEQFF. As DNA, the CDR3 is TGTGCCAGCAGCCTGGAGTTGGGACAGGGTGAGCAGTTCTTC. The chain combines TRBV5-6 with TRBJ2-5; TRBD1 matches 9 bases. Near its end, the DNA agrees better with TRBJ2-1, so the J call may be wrong. CDR3 length equals 14 residues. From germline, CDR1 is SGHDT and CDR2 YYEEEE.

This clonotype was observed at least ten times. One end of the junction varies from germline; a read error may be responsible. The chain couples TRBV5-1 to TRBJ2-3, with D perhaps TRBD2 (6 bases). The CDR3 runs to 14 residues. CDR1 and CDR2 from the germline V gene are SGHRS and YFSETQ. The CDR3 DNA is TGTGCCAGCAGTTTAGGAGGGCCCACAGATACGCAGTATTTT. It yields the protein CASSLGGPTDTQYF.

This clonotype has a count of ten or more. For the CDR3, the DNA is TGCAGTGCTAGAGACGACAGGGGGCAAGGCTACACCTTC. Protein: CSARDDRGQGYTF. V and J are TRBV20-1 and TRBJ1-2; 10 bases are a match to TRBD1. V gave up 0 bases and J gave up 8 bases; unmatched junction bases: 3. The CDR3 has 13 amino acids. The germline V gene has CDR1 DFQATT and CDR2 SNEGSKA (reference sequence).

This clonotype was seen ten or more times. The rearrangement joins TRBV29-1 to TRBJ1-1; tentative D call: TRBD1 (6 bases). This CDR3 contains 14 residues. Germline values: CDR1 SQVTM, CDR2 ANQGSEA. V gave up 0 bases and J gave up 4 bases, with 12 bases separating them. CDR3 DNA: TGCAGCGTTGAAGAGGGGGCGCGGGGCACTGAAGCTTTCTTT. Translated, it gives CSVEEGARGTEAFF.

This clonotype was observed a handful of times. The junction departs from the called germline gene at one end, perhaps through a read error. The chain couples TRBV20-1 to TRBJ2-3; 8 nucleotides match TRBD2. The CDR3 length is 16 residues. Per germline, CDR1 DFQATT and CDR2 SNEGSKA (reference sequence). The CDR3 nucleotides are TGCAGTGCTAGGGTACGAACGGGAGGGCCAACAGATATGCAGTATTTT. Protein: CSARVRTGGPTDMQYF.

This clonotype was counted only a few times. This sequence joins TRBV5-1 and TRBJ2-2; TRBD1 matches at 9 bases. CDR3 length: 16 residues. With V trimmed by 4 bases and J by 3 bases, 7 bases remained unmatched. The germline V gene encodes CDR1 SGHRS and CDR2 YFSETQ. CDR3 in DNA: TGCGCCAGCAGCGTTATTGGGACAGGGTACACCGGGGAGCTGTTTTTT. This codes for CASSVIGTGYTGELFF.

This clonotype appeared many times. The rearrangement uses TRBV20-1 and TRBJ2-7, with 8 bases lining up with TRBD1. Trimming at V came to 1 base and at J to 4 bases, leaving 6 bases not matched to a gene. Germline lookup yields CDR1 DFQATT and CDR2 SNEGSKA (reference sequence). CDR3 size: 14 residues. CDR3 residues: CSARVPGGGYEQYF. CDR3 nucleotide sequence: TGCAGTGCTAGAGTTCCAGGGGGCGGTTACGAGCAGTACTTC.

In this sample, this clonotype turned up many times. This chain joins TRBV30 and TRBJ1-6, with D uncertain. Deletions cut 5 bases from V and 6 bases from J, with 8 bases between. The V gene's germline CDR1 is GTSNPN and CDR2 SVGIG (reference sequence). The length of the CDR3 is 12 residues. The CDR3 region has the DNA TGTGCCTGGGGGCGGGTTAATTCACCCCTCCACTTT. It yields the protein CAWGRVNSPLHF.

This clonotype was seen ten or more times. The genes are TRBV28 and TRBJ1-5; unclear D gene. The CDR3 has 13 amino acids. Trimming cost V 3 bases and J 6 bases, with 9 bases left between them. Germline V gene sequence: CDR1 MDHEN, CDR2 SYDVKM. Here the CDR3 DNA reads TGTGCCAGCAGTTTCCGCGGAACTCAGCCCCAGCATTTT. Its translation is CASSFRGTQPQHF.

CDR3 loop: CASSLGRAGANVLTF. The DNA of the CDR3 is TGTGCCAGCAGCTTGGGGCGAGCTGGGGCCAACGTCCTGACTTTC. This sequence joins TRBV5-6 and TRBJ2-6; D is undetermined. The CDR3 has 15 residues. CDR1 and CDR2 from the germline V gene are SGHDT and YYEEEE. The V gene lost 0 bases and the J gene lost 2 bases, with 6 bases spanning the gap.

This clonotype was counted only a few times. Given a much more abundant clone one base away, this may be a read error. The rearrangement uses TRBV27 and TRBJ2-7; possibly TRBD2 for D (5 bases). CDR1 and CDR2 from the germline V gene are MNHEY and SMNVEV (reference sequence). Trimming stripped 10 bases from V and 1 base from J, with 26 bases between. The CDR3 runs to 17 residues. CDR3 sequence: CANSPVRLRDRSYEQYF. CDR3 nucleotides: TGTGCCAACAGCCCCGTTCGTCTTCGGGATCGATCCTACGAGCAGTACTTC.

This clonotype appeared once. The rearrangement uses TRBV20-1 and TRBJ2-1, with D maybe TRBD2 (5 bases). The CDR3 spans 15 residues. V lost 3 bases and J lost 0, with 12 bases in between. Germline V gives CDR1 DFQATT, CDR2 SNEGSKA (reference sequence). The CDR3 spells CSASVAKSSYNEQFF. The DNA of the CDR3 is TGCAGTGCTAGTGTAGCGAAGAGCTCCTACAATGAGCAGTTCTTC.

This clonotype was seen repeatedly, ten times or more. The V gene is TRBV11-2, the J gene TRBJ1-1, with TRBD1 matching over 8 bases. This CDR3 is built from 16 residues. V lost 5 bases, J lost 7 bases, and 15 bases stayed unmatched. CDR1 is SGHAT and CDR2 is FQNNGV in the germline V gene. This CDR3 is CASSLGPSRGQIEAFF. The CDR3 DNA reads TGTGCCAGCAGCCTAGGCCCCAGCAGGGGGCAAATTGAAGCTTTCTTT. The complete variable domain, with remaining parts taken from reference TRBV11-2 and TRBJ1-1, reads EAGVAQSPRYKIIEKRQSVAFWCNPISGHATLYWYQQILGQGPKLLIQFQNNGVVDDSQLPKDRFSAERLKGVDSTLKIQPAKLEDSAVYLCASSLGPSRGQIEAFFGQGTRLTVV.

This clonotype came up many times. V gene TRBV28 combines with J gene TRBJ2-1; D is possibly TRBD1 (5 bases). The CDR3 consists of 13 residues. Germline V gene sequence: CDR1 MDHEN, CDR2 SYDVKM. Trimming stripped 6 bases from V and 7 bases from J, with 13 bases between. The CDR3 here is CASRTANRNEQFF. The CDR3 nucleotides read TGTGCCAGCAGGACGGCGAACAGGAATGAGCAGTTCTTC. The variable domain in full, completed from reference TRBV28 and TRBJ2-1, reads DVKVTQSSRYLVKRTGEKVFLECVQDMDHENMFWYRQDPGLGLRLIYFSYDVKMKEKGDIPEGYSVSREKKERFSLILESASTNQTSMYLCASRTANRNEQFFGPGTRLTVL.

This clonotype occurred a few times. A much larger clone differs from this one at a single base, so this may be a read error. This sequence joins TRBV12-3 or TRBV12-4 and TRBJ2-7, with 7 positions matching TRBD2. Losses at the gene ends were 0 bases for V and 6 bases for J; bases not matched to a gene: 11. This CDR3 contains 16 residues. CDR3 coding DNA: TGTGCCAGCAGTTTAGCGCAGGCGGGAGTACAGAGCGAGCAGTACTTC. Translated, it gives CASSLAQAGVQSEQYF.